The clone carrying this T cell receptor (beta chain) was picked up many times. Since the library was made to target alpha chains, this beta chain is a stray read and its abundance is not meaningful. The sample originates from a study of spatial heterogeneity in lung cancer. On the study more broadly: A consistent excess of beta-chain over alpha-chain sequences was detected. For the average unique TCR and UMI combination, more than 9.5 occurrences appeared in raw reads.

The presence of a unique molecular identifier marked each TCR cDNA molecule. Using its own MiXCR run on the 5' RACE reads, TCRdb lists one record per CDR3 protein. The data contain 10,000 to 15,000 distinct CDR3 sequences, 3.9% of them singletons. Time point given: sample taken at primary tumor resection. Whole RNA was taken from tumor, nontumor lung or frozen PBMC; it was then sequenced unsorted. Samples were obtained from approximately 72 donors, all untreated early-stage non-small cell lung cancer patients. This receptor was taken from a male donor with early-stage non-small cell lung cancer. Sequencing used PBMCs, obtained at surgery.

The CDR3 loop reads CASSQDRWTREQYF. CDR3 sequence (DNA): TGTGCCAGCAGCCAAGATCGTTGGACTAGGGAGCAGTACTTC. The chain joins TRBV4-2 to TRBJ2-7; TRBD2 agrees at 7 bases. The CDR3 has 14 amino acids. V trimming: 0 bases; J trimming: 7 bases; junction bases outside the gene matches: 6. The V gene's germline CDR1 is LGHNA and CDR2 YNFKEQ.